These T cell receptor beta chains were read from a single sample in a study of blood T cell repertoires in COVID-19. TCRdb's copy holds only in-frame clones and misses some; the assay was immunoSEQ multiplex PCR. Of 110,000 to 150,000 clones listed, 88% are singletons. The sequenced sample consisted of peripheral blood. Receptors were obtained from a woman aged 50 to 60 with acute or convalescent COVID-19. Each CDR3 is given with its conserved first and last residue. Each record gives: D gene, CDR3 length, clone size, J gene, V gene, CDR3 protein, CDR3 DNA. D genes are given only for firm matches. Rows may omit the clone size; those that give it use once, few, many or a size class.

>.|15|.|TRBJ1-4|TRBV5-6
CASSIGVGTNEKLFF
TGTGCCAGCAGTATAGGGGTCGGGACTAATGAAAAACTGTTTTTT
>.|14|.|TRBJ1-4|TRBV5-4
CASSPGAGNEKLFF
TGTGCCAGCAGCCCAGGGGCAGGAAATGAAAAACTGTTTTTT
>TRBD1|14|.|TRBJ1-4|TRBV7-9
CASSSGTGYEKLFF
TGTGCCAGCAGCTCCGGGACAGGGTATGAAAAACTGTTTTTT
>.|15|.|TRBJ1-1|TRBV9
CASSAVAGKGTEAFF
TGTGCCAGCAGCGCAGTTGCGGGGAAGGGCACTGAAGCTTTCTTT
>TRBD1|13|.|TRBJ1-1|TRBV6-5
CASKTGTYTEAFF
TGTGCCAGCAAGACAGGGACCTACACTGAAGCTTTCTTT
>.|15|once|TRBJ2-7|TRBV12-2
CASRLGGDSSYEQYF
TGTGCAAGTCGCTTAGGAGGGGACAGTTCCTACGAGCAGTACTTC
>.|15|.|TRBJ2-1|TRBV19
CASSPWTASYNEQFF
TGTGCCAGTAGTCCCTGGACAGCCTCCTACAATGAGCAGTTCTTC
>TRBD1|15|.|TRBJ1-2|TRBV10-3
CAIRKQGADGYGYTF
TGTGCCATCAGGAAACAGGGGGCCGATGGCTATGGCTACACCTTC
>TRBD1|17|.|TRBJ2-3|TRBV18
CASSPRPTGASTDTQYF
TGTGCCAGCTCACCTCGCCCCACAGGGGCCAGCACAGATACGCAGTATTTT
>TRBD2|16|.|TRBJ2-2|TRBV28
CASSLGTSYLSGELFF
TGTGCCAGCAGTTTGGGGACTAGCTACCTGTCCGGGGAGCTGTTTTTT
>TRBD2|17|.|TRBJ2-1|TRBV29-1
CSFYPSGEIHSYNEQFF
TGCAGCTTTTACCCTAGCGGGGAGATCCACTCCTACAATGAGCAGTTCTTC
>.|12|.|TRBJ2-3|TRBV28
CASSLSPPAQYF
TGTGCCAGCAGTTTATCTCCTCCTGCGCAGTATTTT
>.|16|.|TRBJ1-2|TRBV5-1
CASSLGVAPRGYGYTF
TGCGCCAGCAGCTTGGGGGTGGCGCCCCGAGGCTATGGCTACACCTTC
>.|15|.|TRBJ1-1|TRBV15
CATSRAGRRNTEAFF
TGTGCCACCAGCAGAGCCGGCAGGCGGAACACTGAAGCTTTCTTT
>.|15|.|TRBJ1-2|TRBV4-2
CASSQDLGGFYGYTF
TGTGCCAGCAGCCAAGATTTAGGGGGTTTCTATGGCTACACCTTC
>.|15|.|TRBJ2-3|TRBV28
CASSTSSAITDTQYF
TGTGCCAGCAGCACTTCTAGCGCCATCACAGATACGCAGTATTTT
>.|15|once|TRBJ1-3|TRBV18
CASSSGHLSGNTIYF
TGTGCCAGCTCCAGTGGACACCTCTCTGGAAACACCATATATTTT
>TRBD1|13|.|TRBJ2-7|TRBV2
CASGQTGVDEQYF
TGTGCCAGCGGACAGACAGGGGTTGACGAGCAGTACTTC
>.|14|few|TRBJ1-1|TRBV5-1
CASSPLQGPTEAFF
TGCGCCAGCAGCCCCCTACAGGGTCCCACTGAAGCTTTCTTT
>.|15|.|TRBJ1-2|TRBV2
CASSVQVHPPGGYTF
TGTGCCAGCAGTGTTCAGGTCCACCCGCCTGGGGGCTACACCTTC
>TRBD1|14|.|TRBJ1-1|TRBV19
CASSTGTGNTEAFF
TGTGCCAGTAGTACCGGGACAGGGAACACTGAAGCTTTCTTT
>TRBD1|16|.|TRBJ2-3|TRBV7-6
CASSPPGQTLGDTQYF
TGTGCCAGCAGCCCGCCGGGACAGACGCTTGGAGATACGCAGTATTTT
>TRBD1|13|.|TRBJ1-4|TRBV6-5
CASTSVGQEKLFF
TGTGCCAGCACCTCAGTGGGACAGGAAAAACTGTTTTTT
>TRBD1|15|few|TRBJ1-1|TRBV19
CASSSGGVFNTEAFF
TGTGCCAGTAGTTCAGGGGGCGTTTTCAACACTGAAGCTTTCTTT
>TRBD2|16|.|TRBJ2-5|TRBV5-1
CASSLAPAGGQETQYF
TGCGCCAGCAGCTTGGCCCCAGCGGGGGGACAGGAGACCCAGTACTTC
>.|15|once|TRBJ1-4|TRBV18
CASSPSAGRREKLFF
TGTGCCAGCTCACCTTCCGCAGGGAGGAGGGAAAAACTGTTTTTT
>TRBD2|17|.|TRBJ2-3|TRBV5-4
CASSLSGRVTATDTQYF
TGTGCCAGCAGCCTTAGCGGGAGAGTAACGGCGACAGATACGCAGTATTTT
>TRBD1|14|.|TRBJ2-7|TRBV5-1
CASSRTGSSYEQYF
TGCGCCAGCAGCCGGACAGGTAGCTCCTACGAGCAGTACTTC
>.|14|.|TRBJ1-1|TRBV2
CASSPPWSDTEAFF
TGTGCCAGCAGTCCCCCTTGGTCGGACACTGAAGCTTTCTTT
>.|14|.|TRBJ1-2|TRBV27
CASSSPRAGYGYTF
TGTGCCAGCAGTTCCCCACGGGCGGGCTATGGCTACACCTTC
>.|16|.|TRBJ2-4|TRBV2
CAISGGSLGAKNIQYF
TGTGCCATTTCAGGAGGGAGTTTGGGAGCCAAAAACATTCAGTACTTC
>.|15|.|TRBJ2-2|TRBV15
CATSRDAVPTGELFF
TGTGCCACCAGCAGAGATGCGGTACCGACCGGGGAGCTGTTTTTT
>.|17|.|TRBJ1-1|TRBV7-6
CASSPWGLGSSGTEAFF
TGTGCCAGCAGCCCCTGGGGACTCGGGAGTTCGGGAACTGAAGCTTTCTTT
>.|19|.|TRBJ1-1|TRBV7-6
CASSLGREGPFSMNTEAFF
TGTGCCAGCAGCTTAGGTAGGGAGGGACCCTTCTCAATGAACACTGAAGCTTTCTTT
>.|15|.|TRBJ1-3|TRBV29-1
CSGRADGSSGNTIYF
TGCAGCGGACGAGCGGACGGAAGCTCTGGAAACACCATATATTTT
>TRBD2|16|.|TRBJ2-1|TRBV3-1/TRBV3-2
CASSLYTSGRSNEQFF
TGTGCCAGCAGCCTGTATACTAGCGGGAGGTCCAATGAGCAGTTCTTC
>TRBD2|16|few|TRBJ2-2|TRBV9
CASSVVASVAGGELFF
TGTGCCAGCAGCGTAGTGGCTAGCGTAGCGGGCGGGGAGCTGTTTTTT
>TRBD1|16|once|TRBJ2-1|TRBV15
CATSRARGLGYNEQFF
TGTGCCACCAGCAGAGCCAGGGGGCTGGGGTACAATGAGCAGTTCTTC
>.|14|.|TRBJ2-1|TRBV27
CASSWQVPYNEQFF
TGTGCCAGCAGTTGGCAGGTCCCTTACAATGAGCAGTTCTTC
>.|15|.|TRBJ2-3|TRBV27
CASSLPGRATDTQYF
TGTGCCAGCAGTTTACCGGGGAGAGCCACAGATACGCAGTATTTT
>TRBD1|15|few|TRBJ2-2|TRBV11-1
CASSAGTGWSGELFF
TGTGCCAGCAGCGCAGGGACAGGGTGGAGCGGGGAGCTGTTTTTT
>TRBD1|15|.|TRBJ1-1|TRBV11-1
CASSPRDRGHTEAFF
TGTGCCAGCAGCCCCCGGGACAGGGGGCATACTGAAGCTTTCTTT
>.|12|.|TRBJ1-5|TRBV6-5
CASRARQSPQHF
TGTGCCAGCAGAGCACGACAGTCCCCCCAGCATTTT
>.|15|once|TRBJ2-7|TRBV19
CASSIAAYSSYEQYF
TGTGCCAGTAGTATAGCTGCGTATTCCTCCTACGAGCAGTACTTC
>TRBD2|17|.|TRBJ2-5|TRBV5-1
CASSLTGTSGLQETQYF
TGCGCCAGCAGCTTAACCGGGACTAGCGGGCTCCAAGAGACCCAGTACTTC
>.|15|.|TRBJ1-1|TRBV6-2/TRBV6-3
CASSPSRGWYTEAFF
TGTGCCAGCAGCCCTTCCCGGGGGTGGTACACTGAAGCTTTCTTT
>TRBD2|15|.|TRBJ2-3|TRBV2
CASSEWGTSLTTQYF
TGTGCCAGCAGTGAATGGGGGACTAGTCTTACAACGCAGTATTTT
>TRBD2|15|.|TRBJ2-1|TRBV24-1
CATGRAGGPENEQFF
TGTGCCACCGGCAGAGCGGGAGGGCCTGAGAATGAGCAGTTCTTC